One and the same sample provided the 29 T cell receptor beta chains below, sequenced in a study of CD8+CD57+ T cells in acquired aplastic anemia. Profiles of TCR beta VDJ and CDR3 were generated from a genomic DNA template. A single record per CDR3 protein comes from TCRdb applying MiXCR to the reads. This table has approximately 220,000 distinct CDR3 sequences, roughly half appearing once. The authors sequenced patients whose flow cytometry had shown CD8+CD57+ cell expansion. The sample taken for sequencing was sorted CD4+, CD8+, or CD8+CD57+ T cells (not recorded which) from PBMCs. These receptors originate from a human donor with aplastic anemia.

This clonotype was counted many times. The chain has TRBV7-9 and TRBJ2-3; 13 nucleotides align to TRBD2. In germline, CDR1 is SEHNR, CDR2 FQNEAQ (reference sequence). V lost 8 bases to trimming and J lost 2 bases; unmatched junction nucleotides: 13. The CDR3 sequence is 18 residues long. DNA for the CDR3: TGTGCCAGCGAGGAGGGTGGGACTAGCGGGACTAACACAGATACGCAGTATTTT. This gives the protein CASEEGGTSGTNTDTQYF.

This clonotype occurred a few times. The CDR3 reads CATSREGGTYGYTF. CDR3 DNA: TGTGCCACCAGCAGAGAGGGCGGAACCTATGGCTACACCTTC. The chain recombines TRBV15 with TRBJ1-2; no reliable D call. This CDR3 is built from 14 residues. V lost 0 bases, J lost 4 bases, and 9 bases lay in between. Germline-derived CDR1 and CDR2 are LNHNV and YYDKDF (reference sequence).

This clonotype was observed many times. This chain links TRBV27 with TRBJ2-7; D is unresolved. Trimming removed 2 bases from V and 2 bases from J, with 10 bases in between. Germline V gives CDR1 MNHEY, CDR2 SMNVEV (reference sequence). This CDR3 is 14 amino acids long. The CDR3 loop reads CASSLGVTAYEQYF. CDR3 nucleotide sequence: TGTGCCAGCAGTTTAGGGGTCACAGCCTACGAGCAGTACTTC.

V usage is TRBV12-3 or TRBV12-4 and J usage is TRBJ2-7; no firm D call. Trimming stripped 3 bases from V and 3 bases from J, with 9 bases between. CDR3 length equals 13 residues. CDR3 sequence: CASSLGVVYEQYF. In DNA form, the CDR3 reads TGTGCCAGCAGTTTGGGCGTGGTCTACGAGCAGTACTTC.

This clonotype was seen a few times. The rearrangement uses TRBV6-5 and TRBJ2-7; D is undetermined. Germline values: CDR1 MNHEY, CDR2 SVGAGI. This CDR3 comprises 13 residues. Between the trimmed V and J ends, which lost 6 bases and 9 bases, there was a span of 18 bases. This chain's CDR3 is CASSPGVGVGQYF. The CDR3 DNA reads TGTGCCAGCAGCCCCGGCGTTGGGGTCGGGCAGTACTTC.

This clonotype was counted ten times or more. The junction shows a germline mismatch at one end, possibly a read error. The rearrangement joins TRBV7-7 to TRBJ2-1; a possible D gene is TRBD1 (6 bases). CDR1 SSHAT and CDR2 FNYEAQ come from the germline V gene (reference sequence). The CDR3 covers 15 residues. Written as DNA, the CDR3 is TGTGCTAGCAGCTTAAGCGCAGGCAGGGGCAATGAGCAGTTCTTC. It encodes CASSLSAGRGNEQFF.

The V call is TRBV29-1, the J call TRBJ2-7, with D hard to call. Germline values: CDR1 SQVTM, CDR2 ANQGSEA. The CDR3 loop spans 12 amino acids. V was trimmed by 4 bases and J by 2 bases, leaving 9 bases between them. The CDR3 region is CSVGRVAYEQYF. CDR3 DNA sequence: TGCAGCGTTGGACGGGTTGCCTACGAGCAGTACTTC.

This clonotype occurred once. The chain has TRBV15 and TRBJ2-3; no definite D call. Trimming removed 1 base from V and 11 bases from J, with 22 bases in between. The germline V gene has CDR1 LNHNV and CDR2 YYDKDF (reference sequence). The CDR3 consists of 16 residues. The CDR3 loop reads CATSRGEAYVRDEQYF. The CDR3 nucleotides read TGTGCCACCAGCAGAGGTGAGGCGTACGTTAGGGATGAGCAGTATTTT.

This clonotype was found many times. V is TRBV7-9 and J is TRBJ1-1; D might be TRBD1 (5 bases). The V gene lost 10 bases and the J gene lost 0 bases, with 30 bases spanning the gap. The germline CDR1 and CDR2 sequences are SEHNR and FQNEAQ (reference sequence). The CDR3 spans 19 residues. In DNA, the CDR3 is TGTGCCACCCCACTTACATTTGGGGCAGAACTAAAATTGAACACTGAAGCTTTCTTT. This codes for CATPLTFGAELKLNTEAFF. Based on the CDR3 plus reference TRBV7-9 and TRBJ1-1, the full variable domain is DTGVSQNPRHKITKRGQNVTFRCDPISEHNRLYWYRQTLGQGPEFLTYFQNEAQLEKSRLLSDRFSAERPKGSFSTLEIQRTEQGDSAMYLCATPLTFGAELKLNTEAFFGQGTRLTVV.

This chain links TRBV9 with TRBJ2-7; no reliable D call. The CDR3 has 11 residues. Looked up from germline, CDR1 is SGDLS and CDR2 is YYNGEE. The ends were cut back, 0 bases at V and 5 bases at J, with 3 bases in the middle. CDR3: CASSVDHEQYF. The CDR3 DNA reads as TGTGCCAGCAGCGTAGACCACGAGCAGTACTTC.

Note on this clonotype: Being one base from a much bigger clone, this may be a read error. The chain links TRBV6-5 to TRBJ1-1; perhaps TRBD1 as D (5 bases). Per the germline V gene, CDR1 is MNHEY and CDR2 is SVGAGI. The CDR3 is made up of 14 amino acids. V was shortened by 2 bases and J by 4 bases, with 11 bases between the two germline ends. The CDR3 region is CASSYALRGTEAFF. The CDR3 nucleotides are TGTGCCAGCAGTTACGCACTGAGGGGCACTGAAGCTTTCTTT.

Many counts were recorded for this clonotype. This sequence joins TRBV7-9 and TRBJ1-5, with D possibly TRBD1 on 6 matching bases. The CDR3 has 16 amino acids. Trimming took 5 bases from V and 2 from J, leaving 16 bases between them. CDR1 is SEHNR, CDR2 FQNEAQ, per germline (reference sequence). The CDR3, as DNA: TGTGCCAGCAGCCCCGGCGGGGGGGGCGGCAATCAGCCCCAGCATTTT. Translation gives CASSPGGGGGNQPQHF.

This clonotype was observed many times. The rearrangement links TRBV7-6 to TRBJ1-5; TRBD1 might be the D (5 bases). The CDR3 consists of 14 residues. The germline V and J ends were trimmed by 0 bases and 8 bases, with 11 bases remaining between them. Germline values: CDR1 SGHVS, CDR2 FNYEAQ. CDR3 nucleotides: TGTGCCAGCAGCTTAGCGCTAGGAGGGGAGCCCCAGCATTTT. Translation gives CASSLALGGEPQHF. Together with reference TRBV7-6 and TRBJ1-5, the CDR3 gives the full variable domain: GAGVSQSPRYKVTKRGQDVALRCDPISGHVSLYWYRQALGQGPEFLTYFNYEAQQDKSGLPNDRFSAERPEGSISTLTIQRTEQRDSAMYRCASSLALGGEPQHFGDGTRLSIL.

V usage is TRBV28 and J usage is TRBJ2-1, with 8 bases that match TRBD2. The J segment lost 9 bases and the V segment lost 11 bases, leaving 6 bases of the junction unmatched. This CDR3 spans 11 amino acids. In germline, CDR1 is MDHEN, CDR2 SYDVKM. CDR3 in amino acids: CAGGSGGEQFF. The CDR3 DNA reads TGTGCCGGCGGGAGCGGGGGTGAGCAGTTCTTC.

As concerns this clonotype: This could be a read error, since a much larger clone is one nucleotide away. The chain has TRBV7-2 and TRBJ1-3; a possible D gene is TRBD1 (5 bases). The CDR3 runs to 16 residues. Per germline, CDR1 SGHTA and CDR2 FQGNSA. CDR3 sequence: CASSNRDAGSGSTIYF. The CDR3, as DNA: TGTGCCAGCAGCAACCGGGACGCCGGCTCTGGAAGCACCATATATTTT.

This clonotype appeared many times. This chain joins TRBV6-5 and TRBJ2-5, with D possibly TRBD1 on 5 matching bases. The CDR3 is 14 residues long. Germline values: CDR1 MNHEY, CDR2 SVGAGI. Trimming removed 1 base from V and 5 bases from J, with 11 bases in between. The CDR3 reads CASSYFSGWETQYF. CDR3 DNA sequence: TGTGCCAGCAGTTACTTTTCAGGGTGGGAGACCCAGTACTTC.

This clonotype was seen repeatedly, ten times or more. J is TRBJ2-7 and V is TRBV4-2, with 10 bases fitting TRBD2. The J segment lost 7 bases and the V segment lost 0 bases, leaving 9 bases of the junction unmatched. The CDR3 runs to 16 residues. Per germline, CDR1 LGHNA and CDR2 YNFKEQ. The CDR3 DNA follows: TGTGCCAGCAGCCAAGACCAGCGGGAGGGCTCGCGGGAGCAGTACTTC. It specifies CASSQDQREGSREQYF.

The chain's CDR3 is CASRASFGTRGRGTNGYTF. DNA of the CDR3: TGTGCCAGCAGGGCGTCCTTCGGGACAAGGGGCCGGGGGACTAATGGCTACACCTTC. The rearrangement uses TRBV2 and TRBJ1-2; the D gene is possibly TRBD1 (6 bases). This CDR3 is 19 amino acids long. CDR1 and CDR2 from the germline V gene are SNHLY and FYNNEI. Trimming took off 6 bases at V and 6 bases at J, with 32 bases between the two ends.

This chain joins TRBV20-1 and TRBJ2-7, with 9 bases matching TRBD2. In germline, CDR1 is DFQATT, CDR2 SNEGSKA (reference sequence). Unmatched junction bases numbered 8, after V lost 3 bases and J lost 2 bases. CDR3 length equals 15 residues. CDR3 in DNA: TGCAGTGCTAGTGGGCTAGCGGGAAGAACCTACGAGCAGTACTTC. It codes for CSASGLAGRTYEQYF.

V gene TRBV7-2 combines with J gene TRBJ2-1; possible D gene TRBD1, 5 bases. The length of the CDR3 is 14 residues. Trimming pared 4 bases from V and 7 bases from J, leaving 14 bases between. CDR1 SGHTA and CDR2 FQGNSA come from the germline V gene. In DNA form, the CDR3 reads TGTGCCAGCAGCTCTGGCCCCCAGGGAAATGAGCAGTTCTTC. It encodes CASSSGPQGNEQFF. The variable domain in full, with the rest retrieved from reference TRBV7-2 and TRBJ2-1, is GAGVSQSPSNKVTEKGKDVELRCDPISGHTALYWYRQSLGQGLEFLIYFQGNSAPDKSGLPSDRFSAERTGGSVSTLTIQRTQQEDSAVYLCASSSGPQGNEQFFGPGTRLTVL.

This clonotype showed up many times. The chain links TRBV6-1 to TRBJ1-4; D possibly corresponds to TRBD1 (6 bases). The CDR3 loop spans 12 amino acids. Trimming pared 4 bases from V and 14 bases from J, leaving 14 bases between. Germline V gene data show CDR1 as MNHNS and CDR2 as SASEGT. CDR3 sequence: CASSGSFGQLFF. DNA of the CDR3: TGTGCCAGCAGTGGGAGTTTCGGACAGCTGTTTTTT.

Ten or more counts support this clonotype. V is TRBV20-1 and J is TRBJ1-1, with a tentative D call TRBD1 (6 bases). With 6 bases removed from V and 3 bases from J, the gap between germline ends came to 17 bases. The CDR3 extends over 14 amino acids. The germline V gene has CDR1 DFQATT and CDR2 SNEGSKA (reference sequence). The DNA for the CDR3 is TGCAGTGCGAGCCCAGGGGAACGCTACACTGAAGCTTTCTTT. Translation: CSASPGERYTEAFF.

The table lists this clonotype with a few counts. One junction end does not reproduce the germline sequence, and a read error may be involved. The gene calls are TRBV7-7 and TRBJ2-2; a weak D match, TRBD1 (6 bases). CDR1 is SSHAT, CDR2 FNYEAQ, per germline (reference sequence). This CDR3 has 14 residues. The CDR3: CASSPRTDTGELFF. DNA of the CDR3: TGTGCTAGCAGCCCACGGACAGACACCGGGGAGCTGTTTTTT.

This clonotype was detected ten times or more. CDR3 protein: CASSSEPYNEQFF. The CDR3, as DNA: TGTGCCAGCAGCTCGGAGCCTTACAATGAGCAGTTCTTC. This chain links TRBV11-2 with TRBJ2-1; D not resolved. Germline assignment: CDR1 SGHAT and CDR2 FQNNGV. The V end lost 4 bases, the J end lost 4 bases, and 8 bases lay between the germline ends. The CDR3 has 13 residues.

The DNA for the CDR3 is TGTGCCAGCAGTGAGACTAGGGGTGTCGGGGAGCTGTTTTTT. Its translation is CASSETRGVGELFF. J is TRBJ2-2 and V is TRBV2, with D perhaps matching TRBD2 (6 bases). V was pared by 3 bases and J by 7 bases, with 12 bases between. This CDR3 has 14 amino acids. Germline CDR1 is SNHLY and CDR2 is FYNNEI. Supplemented by reference TRBV2 and TRBJ2-2, the full variable domain reads EPEVTQTPSHQVTQMGQEVILRCVPISNHLYFYWYRQILGQKVEFLVSFYNNEISEKSEIFDDQFSVERPDGSNFTLKIRSTKLEDSAMYFCASSETRGVGELFFGEGSRLTVL.

The chain links TRBV5-6 to TRBJ2-6, with no clear D. The germline V and J ends were trimmed by 0 bases and 0 bases, with 10 bases remaining between them. The CDR3 is made up of 17 amino acids. Germline V lookup: CDR1 SGHDT, CDR2 YYEEEE. The CDR3 spells CASSLAGRTSGANVLTF. Written as DNA, the CDR3 is TGTGCCAGCAGCTTGGCCGGGCGGACCTCTGGGGCCAACGTCCTGACTTTC.

This chain connects TRBV7-9 to TRBJ2-5, with a possible D match to TRBD2 (6 bases). Germline V lookup: CDR1 SEHNR, CDR2 FQNEAQ (reference sequence). The CDR3 runs to 13 residues. V lost 4 bases and J lost 5, with 11 bases in between. Here the CDR3 DNA reads TGTGCCAGCAGCTATCCAGGGACTGAGACCCAGTACTTC. The encoded protein is CASSYPGTETQYF.

This clonotype was recorded many times. V gene TRBV4-1 combines with J gene TRBJ1-3, with 9 bases identical to TRBD1. The CDR3 extends over 16 amino acids. J was trimmed by 4 bases and V by 0 bases; bases with no gene match: 4. Germline V gives CDR1 MGHRA, CDR2 YSYEKL. As DNA, the CDR3 is TGCGCCAGCAGCCAAGATGGGACAGGGCGCGGAAACACCATATATTTT. Protein: CASSQDGTGRGNTIYF.

This clonotype was seen a few times. A much larger clone is a single base away; this may be a read error. This rearrangement joins TRBV19 to TRBJ1-1, with 7 bases lining up with TRBD1. CDR3 length: 12 residues. The V gene end was trimmed by 6 bases and the J gene end by 7 bases; junction bases not matched to a gene: 5. Germline V gene data show CDR1 as LNHDA and CDR2 as SQIVND (reference sequence). The chain's CDR3 is CASRAGQDEAFF. The CDR3 coding sequence is TGTGCCAGTAGAGCAGGACAGGATGAAGCTTTCTTT.